Following are 26 T cell receptor beta chains from one sample sequenced in a study of T cell responses to AZD1222 COVID-19 vaccine. Here immunoSEQ multiplex PCR was the method, and the copy in TCRdb shows in-frame clones only, minus some. Counted here are roughly 120,000 clones, around 85% occurring once; the ten biggest clones make up under 4.5%. This specimen consisted of peripheral blood, obtained on day 0 of MenACWY control vaccination. These receptor sequences come from an adult in good health.

The gene calls are TRBV28 and TRBJ1-2; possible D gene TRBD1, 6 bases. The CDR3 totals 16 residues. Germline V gene sequence: CDR1 MDHEN, CDR2 SYDVKM. The germline V and J ends were trimmed by 4 bases and 8 bases, with 23 bases remaining between them. The CDR3 is CASSYGGDGGAEGYTF. CDR3 nucleotides: TGTGCCAGCAGTTACGGGGGGGACGGGGGGGCGGAGGGCTACACCTTC.

This chain uses TRBV5-6 with TRBJ1-2; 8 bases map to TRBD1. This CDR3 comprises 14 residues. Germline V gene data show CDR1 as SGHDT and CDR2 as YYEEEE. J was trimmed by 7 bases and V by 0 bases; bases with no gene match: 5. In DNA form, the CDR3 reads TGTGCCAGCAGCTTGGCGGTCAGGGGGCTTGGCTACACCTTC. It codes for CASSLAVRGLGYTF.

The gene calls are TRBV6-5 and TRBJ1-3; 7 bases agree with TRBD1. The ends lost 5 bases at V and 0 bases at J; junction bases unmatched: 4. CDR1 and CDR2 (germline): MNHEY, SVGAGI. The CDR3 has 15 amino acids. The DNA of the CDR3 is TGTGCCAGCAGTCAACAGGGGAACTCTGGAAACACCATATATTTT. This encodes CASSQQGNSGNTIYF.

The chain joins TRBV4-3 to TRBJ2-5; 11 nucleotides match TRBD2. In germline, CDR1 is LGHNA, CDR2 YSLEER. The CDR3 length is 17 residues. Trimming took 1 base from V and 4 from J; bases not matched to a gene: 8. CDR3 loop: CASSQARIAGGRETQYF. DNA of the CDR3: TGCGCCAGCAGCCAAGCCAGAATAGCGGGGGGGCGAGAGACCCAGTACTTC.

The chain links TRBV11-3 to TRBJ2-5; D gene ambiguous. Germline V gene lookup returns CDR1 SGHNT and CDR2 YENEEA. Between the trimmed V and J ends, which lost 5 bases and 2 bases, there was a span of 9 bases. The CDR3 has 13 residues. The CDR3 sequence is CASSPGGQETQYF. Here the CDR3 DNA reads TGTGCCAGCAGCCCGGGTGGGCAAGAGACCCAGTACTTC.

The chain uses TRBV6-5 and TRBJ2-1; TRBD2 might be the D (7 bases). Per germline, CDR1 MNHEY and CDR2 SVGAGI. This CDR3 region has 15 residues. Trimming took off 5 bases at V and 1 base at J, with 12 bases between the two ends. CDR3 in amino acids: CASSTRGASYNEQFF. DNA for the CDR3: TGTGCCAGCAGTACCCGGGGGGCATCCTACAATGAGCAGTTCTTC.

This chain links TRBV6-6 with TRBJ1-5; D gene ambiguous. Trimming removed 3 bases from V and 6 bases from J, with 6 bases in between. This CDR3 has 12 residues. Germline V gene sequence: CDR1 MNHNY, CDR2 SVGAGI (reference sequence). This chain's CDR3 is CASSYMVQPQHF. For the CDR3, the DNA is TGTGCCAGCAGTTATATGGTTCAGCCCCAGCATTTT.

The rearrangement links TRBV6-5 to TRBJ1-2; D is unclear. Trimming removed 0 bases from V and 7 bases from J, with 9 bases in between. This CDR3 region has 13 residues. The V gene's germline CDR1 is MNHEY and CDR2 SVGAGI. The CDR3 is CASSYSRLGGYTF. The DNA for the CDR3 is TGTGCCAGCAGTTACTCTCGGCTGGGTGGCTACACCTTC.

V gene TRBV10-1 combines with J gene TRBJ2-7; 9 nucleotides match TRBD1. After removal of 3 bases from V and 7 bases from J, the junction contained 4 bases not matched to a gene. Looked up from germline, CDR1 is WNHNN and CDR2 is SYGVQD (reference sequence). The CDR3 is 13 residues long. This CDR3 is CASSEQGAREQYF. CDR3 DNA: TGCGCCAGCAGTGAACAGGGGGCGCGGGAGCAGTACTTC.

The chain has TRBV5-6 and TRBJ1-3; 7 bases align to TRBD1. The CDR3 is 16 residues long. Trimming took 5 bases from V and 7 from J; bases not matched to a gene: 15. Germline CDR1 and CDR2: SGHDT and YYEEEE. The CDR3 sequence is CASRSRDLLRGNTIYF. The CDR3 bases are TGTGCCAGCAGAAGCCGGGACCTCCTCAGGGGGAACACCATATATTTT.

The J gene is TRBJ2-5, the V gene TRBV4-1; 11 nucleotides line up with TRBD2. Germline V gene data show CDR1 as MGHRA and CDR2 as YSYEKL. Trimming cost V 1 base and J 4 bases; bases outside gene matches: 11. The CDR3 has 18 residues. CDR3: CASSQGVPSGGSTETQYF. The CDR3 coding sequence is TGCGCCAGCAGCCAAGGGGTTCCTAGCGGGGGGTCGACAGAGACCCAGTACTTC.

The gene calls are TRBV7-9 and TRBJ2-2; D unresolved. Trimming stripped 2 bases from V and 1 base from J, with 5 bases between. CDR1 is SEHNR and CDR2 is FQNEAQ in the germline V gene (reference sequence). This CDR3 comprises 14 residues. The CDR3 DNA reads TGTGCCAGCAGCTTATCCAGGAACACCGGGGAGCTGTTTTTT. It encodes CASSLSRNTGELFF.

This sequence joins TRBV4-1 and TRBJ2-5; D not certain. Trimming took 0 bases from V and 2 from J, leaving 13 bases between them. The germline CDR1 and CDR2 sequences are MGHRA and YSYEKL. This CDR3 is built from 16 residues. Here the CDR3 DNA reads TGCGCCAGCAGCCAAGATGGGTCCTCACTACAAGAGACCCAGTACTTC. Protein sequence: CASSQDGSSLQETQYF.

The chain employs TRBV14 and TRBJ1-6; D might be TRBD1 (5 bases). Germline V lookup: CDR1 SGHDN, CDR2 FVKESK. V gave up 0 bases and J gave up 13 bases, with 16 bases separating them. The CDR3 contains 15 residues. The CDR3 reads CASSQDEAGPRPLHF. The CDR3 nucleotides read TGTGCCAGCAGCCAAGACGAGGCAGGGCCCAGGCCCCTCCACTTT.

Note on this clone: A junction boundary mismatches the germline segment, possibly from a read error. CDR3 coding DNA: TGTGCCAGCAGTTTAGGGAGCGGGACAGGTTGGGACTTC. It is translated as CASSLGSGTGWDF. The chain couples TRBV12-3 or TRBV12-4 to TRBJ2-7, with D perhaps matching TRBD1 (8 bases). The CDR3 sequence is 13 residues long.

This clone showed up just once. This chain links TRBV15 with TRBJ1-4; no definite D call. Between the trimmed V and J ends, which lost 0 bases and 3 bases, there was a span of 8 bases. CDR3 length: 15 residues. Germline CDR1 is LNHNV and CDR2 is YYDKDF (reference sequence). CDR3 loop: CATSRDQGPNEKLFF. CDR3 nucleotide sequence: TGTGCCACCAGCAGAGATCAAGGTCCTAATGAAAAACTGTTTTTT.

The V gene is TRBV6-5, the J gene TRBJ1-2; TRBD1 is a possible D gene (5 bases). Trimming removed 6 bases from V and 5 bases from J, with 16 bases in between. CDR1 is MNHEY and CDR2 is SVGAGI in the germline V gene. The CDR3 is 14 amino acids. In nucleotides, the CDR3 is TGTGCCAGCAGCCTAGGCCCCTCAGGGTATGGCTACACCTTC. This encodes CASSLGPSGYGYTF.

As to this clone: Other DNA sequences within the sample encode an identical CDR3. V usage is TRBV2 and J usage is TRBJ2-3, with D unclear. This CDR3 comprises 15 residues. Germline lookup yields CDR1 SNHLY and CDR2 FYNNEI. V lost 4 bases and J lost 0, with 11 bases in between. As DNA, the CDR3 is TGTGCCAGCAGTGGGGGTCCACCTAGCACAGATACGCAGTATTTT. Protein product: CASSGGPPSTDTQYF.

The table lists this clone with a few counts. One junction end disagrees with the germline gene, perhaps due to a read error. The V and J genes are TRBV29-1 and TRBJ1-1, with D unresolved. CDR3 length: 9 residues. The germline gives CDR1 SQVTM, CDR2 ANQGSEA. The CDR3 DNA is TGCAGCGTTGATGAAGAGTGGGTCTTT. It specifies CSVDEEWVF.

The chain couples TRBV4-3 to TRBJ2-1; 15 bases match TRBD2. CDR1 LGHNA and CDR2 YSLEER come from the germline V gene. The trim removed 0 bases at V and 5 bases at J, leaving 5 bases unmatched. This CDR3 is built from 18 residues. CDR3 DNA sequence: TGCGCCAGCAGCCAAGACCCTGGGACTAGCGGGGGGAACAATGAGCAGTTCTTC. Its protein product is CASSQDPGTSGGNNEQFF.

The chain uses TRBV27 and TRBJ2-6; TRBD1 agrees at 9 bases. Germline values: CDR1 MNHEY, CDR2 SMNVEV (reference sequence). V gave up 8 bases and J gave up 0 bases; unmatched junction bases: 11. The CDR3 length is 18 residues. The CDR3 loop reads CASRPWTGENSGANVLTF. CDR3 DNA: TGTGCCAGCCGTCCTTGGACAGGGGAAAACTCTGGGGCCAACGTCCTGACTTTC.

This chain uses TRBV10-3 with TRBJ1-1; TRBD1 is a possible D gene (5 bases). The CDR3 is made up of 15 amino acids. Germline V gene data show CDR1 as ENHRY and CDR2 as SYGVKD. V lost 2 bases and J lost 4, with 14 bases in between. Here the CDR3 reads CAISEVRGVGTEAFF. DNA for the CDR3: TGTGCCATCAGTGAGGTTCGGGGCGTTGGCACTGAAGCTTTCTTT.

The chain is built from TRBV7-6 and TRBJ1-4; 8 bases fit TRBD1. V gave up 5 bases and J gave up 4 bases; unmatched junction bases: 12. The germline V gene encodes CDR1 SGHVS and CDR2 FNYEAQ. The CDR3 sequence is 17 residues long. CDR3 nucleotide sequence: TGTGCCAGCAGCCCCGGGACAGGCCGGGTCGATAATGAAAAACTGTTTTTT. As protein: CASSPGTGRVDNEKLFF.

The rearrangement uses TRBV29-1 and TRBJ1-1; D may be TRBD1 (5 bases). The germline V gene encodes CDR1 SQVTM and CDR2 ANQGSEA. Trimming cost V 1 base and J 1 base, with 10 bases left between them. The CDR3 runs to 14 residues. The DNA of the CDR3 is TGCAGCGTTGAAGGGGGGGGAGCGAACACTGAAGCTTTCTTT. It encodes CSVEGGGANTEAFF.

This clone was picked up one time. The CDR3 sequence: CASSPRPPYNEQFF. DNA of the CDR3: TGTGCCAGCAGTCCTAGGCCCCCATACAATGAGCAGTTCTTC. The chain recombines TRBV28 with TRBJ2-1; D unresolved. Germline lookup yields CDR1 MDHEN and CDR2 SYDVKM. This CDR3 is 14 amino acids long. Trimming left V 5 bases short and J 4 bases short, with 12 bases between.

This clone was seen only a few times. This chain joins TRBV3-1 (or the pseudogene TRBV3-2) and TRBJ2-3, with 8 positions matching TRBD1. Germline CDR1 and CDR2: LGHDT and YNNKEL (reference sequence). The junction had 1 base not matched to a gene; V was cut back by 4 bases and J by 1 base. The CDR3 sequence is 14 residues long. CDR3 residues: CASSRDRRTDTQYF. The CDR3 nucleotides are TGTGCCAGCAGCCGGGACAGGCGCACAGATACGCAGTATTTT.